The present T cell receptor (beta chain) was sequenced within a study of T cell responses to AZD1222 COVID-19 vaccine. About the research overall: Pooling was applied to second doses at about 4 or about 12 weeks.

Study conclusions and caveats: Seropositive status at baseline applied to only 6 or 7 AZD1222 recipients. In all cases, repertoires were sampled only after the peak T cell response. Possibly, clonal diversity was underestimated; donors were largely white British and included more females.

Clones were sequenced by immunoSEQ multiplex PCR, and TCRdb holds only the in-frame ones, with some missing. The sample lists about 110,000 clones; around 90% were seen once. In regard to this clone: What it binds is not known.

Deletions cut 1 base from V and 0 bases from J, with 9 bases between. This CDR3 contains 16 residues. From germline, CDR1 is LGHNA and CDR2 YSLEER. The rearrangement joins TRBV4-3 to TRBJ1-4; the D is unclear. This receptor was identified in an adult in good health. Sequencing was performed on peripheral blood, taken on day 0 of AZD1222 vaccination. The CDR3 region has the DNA TGCGCCAGCAGCCAAGGCAAGGGCGCAACTAATGAAAAACTGTTTTTT. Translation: CASSQGKGATNEKLFF.